These 8 T cell receptor beta chains share one sample of origin, sequenced in a study of blood T cell repertoires in COVID-19. Profiled with immunoSEQ multiplex PCR; TCRdb holds only in-frame clones, not every one. The sample has roughly 130,000 clones, roughly 88% seen once. Material: peripheral blood. These receptors originate from a man aged 55 to 69 with active or convalescent COVID-19.

This rearrangement joins TRBV30 to TRBJ2-2; 11 positions match TRBD1. Looked up from germline, CDR1 is GTSNPN and CDR2 is SVGIG (reference sequence). CDR3 size: 15 residues. The trim removed 2 bases at V and 6 bases at J, leaving 5 bases unmatched. The CDR3 DNA reads as TGTGCCTGGAGTCCTCGGACAGGGGGCTCCGGGGAGCTGTTTTTT. This gives the protein CAWSPRTGGSGELFF.

The chain is built from TRBV6-4 and TRBJ1-2; TRBD1 matches 10 bases. Germline trimming cut 3 bases from V and 8 bases from J; bases unmatched to any gene: 3. The CDR3 runs to 13 residues. Looked up from germline, CDR1 is MRHNA and CDR2 is SNTAGT. The CDR3 region has the DNA TGTGCCAGCAGTGAGGGACAGGGGAGAGGCTACACCTTC. Its translation is CASSEGQGRGYTF.

The V call is TRBV18, the J call TRBJ2-1; perhaps TRBD1 as D (6 bases). Germline V gene sequence: CDR1 KGHSH, CDR2 LQKENI. The length of the CDR3 is 14 residues. V lost 3 bases, J lost 10 bases, and 16 bases lay in between. As DNA, the CDR3 is TGTGCCAGCTCACCGTCGGACAGTGGACGAGAGCAGTTCTTC. Translating gives CASSPSDSGREQFF. The full variable domain, with the rest looked up from reference TRBV18 and TRBJ2-1, is NAGVMQNPRHLVRRRGQEARLRCSPMKGHSHVYWYRQLPEEGLKFMVYLQKENIIDESGMPKERFSAEFPKEGPSILRIQQVVRGDSAAYFCASSPSDSGREQFFGPGTRLTVL.

V usage is TRBV9 and J usage is TRBJ2-1, with TRBD1 as a possible D gene (5 bases). Between the trimmed V and J ends, which lost 4 bases and 0 bases, there was a span of 11 bases. The CDR3 length is 15 residues. Germline CDR1 reads SGDLS; CDR2 reads YYNGEE. CDR3 amino acids: CASSPRVLSYNEQFF. DNA for the CDR3: TGTGCCAGCAGCCCCAGGGTCCTCTCCTACAATGAGCAGTTCTTC. Drawing the rest from reference TRBV9 and TRBJ2-1, the complete variable domain is DSGVTQTPKHLITATGQRVTLRCSPRSGDLSVYWYQQSLDQGLQFLIQYYNGEERAKGNILERFSAQQFPDLHSELNLSSLELGDSALYFCASSPRVLSYNEQFFGPGTRLTVL.

This rearrangement joins TRBV6-5 to TRBJ2-1; a possible D gene is TRBD1 (6 bases). Germline loops: CDR1 MNHEY, CDR2 SVGAGI. The V end was cut by 5 bases, the J end by 10 bases, with 9 bases between. The CDR3 extends over 11 amino acids. CDR3 amino acids: CASSNQGEQFF. The CDR3 nucleotides read TGTGCCAGCAGTAATCAGGGGGAGCAGTTCTTC.

Written as DNA, the CDR3 is TGTGCCAGCAGCCCCTCGAGCTCTGGAAACACCATATATTTT. Its protein product is CASSPSSSGNTIYF. V usage is TRBV9 and J usage is TRBJ1-3; D remains ambiguous. CDR1 and CDR2 from the germline V gene are SGDLS and YYNGEE. Trimming removed 4 bases at V and 0 bases at J, with 8 bases between. This CDR3 comprises 14 residues. Complete variable domain (other parts from reference TRBV9 and TRBJ1-3): DSGVTQTPKHLITATGQRVTLRCSPRSGDLSVYWYQQSLDQGLQFLIQYYNGEERAKGNILERFSAQQFPDLHSELNLSSLELGDSALYFCASSPSSSGNTIYFGEGSWLTVV.

The chain is built from TRBV2 and TRBJ2-1; 9 nucleotides agree with TRBD2. After removal of 5 bases from V and 10 bases from J, the junction contained 6 bases not matched to a gene. The CDR3 spans 13 residues. Germline V gene sequence: CDR1 SNHLY, CDR2 FYNNEI. The CDR3 here is CASSSLSGGEQFF. The DNA of the CDR3 is TGTGCCAGCAGTTCCCTTAGCGGGGGAGAGCAGTTCTTC.

The chain links TRBV6-1 to TRBJ1-6; TRBD1 might be the D (5 bases). Deletions cut 4 bases from V and 10 bases from J, with 14 bases between. CDR1 MNHNS and CDR2 SASEGT come from the germline V gene. The CDR3 is 14 residues long. CDR3 loop: CASSGRQGGSPLHF. The CDR3 nucleotides read TGTGCCAGCAGTGGGCGGCAGGGAGGATCACCCCTCCACTTT.